A single sample is the source of the 24 T cell receptor beta chains below, sequenced in a study of CD8 T cells in ankylosing spondylitis. Findings and caveats of the study: What seemed typical of ankylosing spondylitis blood was a TCR beta motif built from roughly eight highly homologous variants.

Their recognized antigens are unknown. TCRdb re-analysed the 5' RACE reads in MiXCR, keeping a single row per CDR3 protein. The sample lists some 840,000 distinct CDR3 sequences; about 12% were seen once. Specimen: blood, either unsorted or a sorted T cell fraction (not recorded which). These receptor sequences come from a male donor with ankylosing spondylitis.

This clonotype occurred a few times. The rearrangement joins TRBV24-1 to TRBJ2-5; unclear D gene. The CDR3 has 14 amino acids. V lost 3 bases to trimming and J lost 1 base, with 8 bases between them. Germline V CDR1 and CDR2: KGHDR, SFDVKD. The chain's CDR3 is CATSDGNLQETQYF. DNA for the CDR3: TGTGCCACCAGTGATGGGAACCTCCAAGAGACCCAGTACTTC.

This sequence joins TRBV18 and TRBJ2-7; 8 bases map to TRBD2. Germline V lookup: CDR1 KGHSH, CDR2 LQKENI. After removal of 4 bases from V and 7 bases from J, the junction contained 9 bases not matched to a gene. The length of the CDR3 is 14 residues. This CDR3 is CASSLVQRESEQYF. The CDR3 DNA is TGTGCCAGCTCACTCGTTCAGCGGGAGAGTGAGCAGTACTTC.

This clonotype was observed at least ten times. The J gene is TRBJ2-3, the V gene TRBV5-1, with 10 bases fitting TRBD2. The CDR3 loop spans 15 amino acids. Per the germline V gene, CDR1 is SGHRS and CDR2 is YFSETQ. Trimming cost V 2 bases and J 4 bases; bases outside gene matches: 4. The CDR3, as DNA: TGCGCCAGCAGCTTAGGACTAGCGGAACCAGATACGCAGTATTTT. This sequence encodes CASSLGLAEPDTQYF. Supplemented by reference TRBV5-1 and TRBJ2-3, the full variable domain reads KAGVTQTPRYLIKTRGQQVTLSCSPISGHRSVSWYQQTPGQGLQFLFEYFSETQRNKGNFPGRFSGRQFSNSRSEMNVSTLELGDSALYLCASSLGLAEPDTQYFGPGTRLTVL.

This chain links TRBV7-9 with TRBJ1-2; D remains ambiguous. Germline V gene lookup returns CDR1 SEHNR and CDR2 FQNEAQ (reference sequence). The CDR3 sequence is 11 residues long. Between the trimmed V and J ends, which lost 8 bases and 8 bases, there was a span of 12 bases. The CDR3 loop reads CASGITAGYTF. The CDR3 DNA reads TGTGCCAGCGGAATTACAGCAGGCTACACCTTC.

In this sample, this clonotype turned up a few times. The chain links TRBV7-9 to TRBJ2-1; 11 nucleotides align to TRBD1. Per the germline V gene, CDR1 is SEHNR and CDR2 is FQNEAQ (reference sequence). V lost 4 bases to trimming and J lost 4 bases; unmatched junction nucleotides: 9. The CDR3 is 17 amino acids. CDR3 amino acids: CASSSRRTGGNYNEQFF. The DNA for the CDR3 is TGTGCCAGCAGCTCACGTCGGACAGGGGGCAATTACAATGAGCAGTTCTTC.

The gene calls are TRBV29-1 and TRBJ2-2; TRBD2 might be the D (5 bases). The CDR3 has 14 residues. V lost 6 bases, J lost 3 bases, and 14 bases lay in between. From germline, CDR1 is SQVTM and CDR2 ANQGSEA. CDR3 in DNA: TGCAGCGTGAGCCGGGGAAGGGACACCGGGGAGCTGTTTTTT. This gives the protein CSVSRGRDTGELFF.

Only one count was recorded for this clonotype. This rearrangement joins TRBV18 to TRBJ2-1; 7 nucleotides line up with TRBD2. The trim removed 3 bases at V and 7 bases at J, leaving 12 bases unmatched. The V gene's germline CDR1 is KGHSH and CDR2 LQKENI. CDR3 length: 16 amino acids. CDR3 protein: CASSPNLADKGNEQFF. CDR3 bases: TGTGCCAGCTCACCCAATCTAGCGGACAAAGGTAATGAGCAGTTCTTC. Full variable domain (remainder filled in from reference TRBV18 and TRBJ2-1): NAGVMQNPRHLVRRRGQEARLRCSPMKGHSHVYWYRQLPEEGLKFMVYLQKENIIDESGMPKERFSAEFPKEGPSILRIQQVVRGDSAAYFCASSPNLADKGNEQFFGPGTRLTVL.

V is TRBV12-3 or TRBV12-4 and J is TRBJ1-1; D call uncertain. The CDR3 contains 15 residues. Trimming removed 2 bases from V and 0 bases from J, with 10 bases in between. The CDR3 sequence: CASSLQTVMNTEAFF. CDR3 bases: TGTGCCAGCAGTTTACAAACAGTTATGAACACTGAAGCTTTCTTT.

DNA for the CDR3: TGTGCCATCAGTGAAAGCTTCCAGTCCGATAACTATGGCTACACCTTC. Its protein product is CAISESFQSDNYGYTF. The V and J genes are TRBV10-3 and TRBJ1-2; D call uncertain. The CDR3 covers 16 residues. In germline, CDR1 is ENHRY, CDR2 SYGVKD. V lost 3 bases and J lost 1, with 15 bases in between.

This chain links TRBV2 with TRBJ2-7; 8 bases agree with TRBD1. The CDR3 runs to 13 residues. Germline CDR1 reads SNHLY; CDR2 reads FYNNEI. Germline trimming cut 8 bases from V and 2 bases from J; bases unmatched to any gene: 5. CDR3 nucleotide sequence: TGTGCCAGCTTCGGGACAGGAGCCTACGAGCAGTACTTC. Protein: CASFGTGAYEQYF.

This clonotype has just a few counts. The chain uses TRBV18 and TRBJ2-2, with D uncertain. This CDR3 comprises 14 residues. V was pared by 1 base and J by 1 base, with 4 bases between. Germline V gene sequence: CDR1 KGHSH, CDR2 LQKENI. The CDR3 loop is CASSPLGNTGELFF. CDR3 DNA sequence: TGTGCCAGCTCACCACTAGGGAACACCGGGGAGCTGTTTTTT.

This clonotype appeared many times. This CDR3 reads CASSQNHLSTDTQYF. The CDR3 region has the DNA TGCGCCAGCAGCCAAAACCATCTTAGCACAGATACGCAGTATTTT. J is TRBJ2-3 and V is TRBV4-3; D remains ambiguous. Trimming stripped 2 bases from V and 0 bases from J, with 9 bases between. Germline V gene sequence: CDR1 LGHNA, CDR2 YSLEER. CDR3 length: 15 amino acids.

This clonotype appeared many times. The chain couples TRBV20-1 to TRBJ2-2, with TRBD1 matching 7 bases. Looked up from germline, CDR1 is DFQATT and CDR2 is SNEGSKA (reference sequence). Losses at the gene ends were 7 bases for V and 0 bases for J; bases not matched to a gene: 5. The CDR3 is made up of 14 amino acids. Here the CDR3 DNA reads TGCAGTGTTGTACAGGGGACGAACACCGGGGAGCTGTTTTTT. This encodes CSVVQGTNTGELFF.

This clonotype was recorded many times. The chain couples TRBV20-1 to TRBJ2-3, with 9 bases fitting TRBD1. Germline V CDR1 and CDR2: DFQATT, SNEGSKA (reference sequence). The CDR3 loop spans 15 amino acids. Unmatched junction bases numbered 6, after V lost 3 bases and J lost 2 bases. The CDR3: CSARMDRGYTDTQYF. CDR3 DNA sequence: TGCAGTGCTAGGATGGACAGGGGATACACAGATACGCAGTATTTT.

This chain joins TRBV20-1 and TRBJ2-1; a possible D gene is TRBD2 (7 bases). Germline CDR1 DFQATT, CDR2 SNEGSKA (reference sequence). Trimming removed 5 bases from V and 0 bases from J, with 23 bases in between. CDR3 length: 18 amino acids. CDR3 in amino acids: CSAPTSYGGLASYNEQFF. DNA of the CDR3: TGCAGTGCTCCCACGTCTTACGGGGGGCTAGCCTCCTACAATGAGCAGTTCTTC.

This clonotype was observed a few times. The CDR3 DNA reads as TGCAGTGCCTTTCCGGACAGGAACACTGAAGCTTTCTTT. It is translated as CSAFPDRNTEAFF. The chain recombines TRBV20-1 with TRBJ1-1; tentative D call: TRBD1 (6 bases). V was pared by 6 bases and J by 1 base, with 12 bases between. Germline CDR1 is DFQATT and CDR2 is SNEGSKA (reference sequence). CDR3 length: 13 residues.

The rearrangement links TRBV5-1 to TRBJ2-3, with 9 bases fitting TRBD1. The germline V gene has CDR1 SGHRS and CDR2 YFSETQ. The CDR3 totals 15 residues. V trimming: 7 bases; J trimming: 3 bases; junction bases outside the gene matches: 9. Here the CDR3 DNA reads TGCGCCAGCGCGCCGACGGGACAGGGAACAGATACGCAGTATTTT. It yields the protein CASAPTGQGTDTQYF.

The chain is built from TRBV7-2 and TRBJ2-7, with 8 positions matching TRBD1. CDR3 length: 14 amino acids. Germline CDR1 is SGHTA and CDR2 is FQGNSA. V lost 4 bases to trimming and J lost 5 bases; unmatched junction nucleotides: 7. CDR3 DNA sequence: TGTGCCAGCAGCTCCAGACAGGGGAGGAACGAGCAGTACTTC. As protein: CASSSRQGRNEQYF.

Regarding this clonotype: A much larger clonotype is one base distant, so this may be a read error. The chain joins TRBV12-3 or TRBV12-4 to TRBJ1-2; the D is unclear. The CDR3 totals 12 residues. The CDR3 nucleotides are TGTGACAGCAGTTTTCCAGGACATGGCTACACCTTC. Residues: CDSSFPGHGYTF.

This sequence joins TRBV7-3 and TRBJ2-1; D perhaps matches TRBD1 (6 bases). V lost 5 bases to trimming and J lost 6 bases, with 17 bases between them. CDR1 is SGHTA, CDR2 FQGTGA, per germline. This CDR3 spans 15 amino acids. The CDR3 region is CASSPRTVTGNEQFF. The CDR3 DNA follows: TGTGCCAGCAGCCCCAGGACAGTAACAGGCAATGAGCAGTTCTTC.

The sample holds a few counts of this clonotype. The chain combines TRBV20-1 with TRBJ2-7; 11 bases line up with TRBD2. V shed 1 base, J shed 4 bases, and the junction held 6 bases outside the gene matches. The CDR3 sequence is 15 residues long. Germline lookup yields CDR1 DFQATT and CDR2 SNEGSKA (reference sequence). The CDR3 spells CSARGGASGRYEQYF. In DNA form, the CDR3 reads TGCAGTGCTAGAGGTGGGGCTAGCGGGAGGTACGAGCAGTACTTC.

The chain has TRBV25-1 and TRBJ1-2; D unclear. This CDR3 has 16 residues. V lost 2 bases to trimming and J lost 0 bases, with 13 bases between them. CDR1 and CDR2 from the germline V gene are MGHDK and SYGVNS. CDR3 DNA sequence: TGTGCCAGCAGTGAAAGGAGGGCATTAACTAACTATGGCTACACCTTC. It is translated as CASSERRALTNYGYTF.

The rearrangement joins TRBV5-8 to TRBJ2-7; the match to TRBD1 covers 8 bases. This CDR3 is built from 15 residues. V lost 3 bases, J lost 2 bases, and 7 bases stayed unmatched. Germline assignment: CDR1 SGHTS and CDR2 YDEGEE. For the CDR3, the DNA is TGTGCCAGCAGCTCTCCGGGACAGGAGCCCTACGAGCAGTACTTC. This sequence encodes CASSSPGQEPYEQYF.

This clonotype was found a few times. This sequence joins TRBV20-1 and TRBJ2-1; D call uncertain. Germline values: CDR1 DFQATT, CDR2 SNEGSKA (reference sequence). V lost 7 bases and J 7 bases, leaving 14 bases between the germline ends. This CDR3 has 12 amino acids. The CDR3 bases are TGCAGTGTCCCGGGCGAAGGGAATGAGCAGTTCTTC. Translating gives CSVPGEGNEQFF.